This T cell receptor (beta chain) is from a study of vaccination effects on CD4 cells after COVID-19. With regard to this clone: Its specificity is unknown.

After expansion with viral peptide pools in the ViraFEST assay, antigen-specific CD4+ T cells were sequenced. The authors isolated CD4+ T cells after about eleven days of culture. As their vaccination, participants received two doses of either BNT162b2 or mRNA-1273. Method: immunoSEQ multiplex PCR; TCRdb's copy keeps in-frame clones and lacks some. The table records roughly 59,000 clones, around four fifths of them present only once. Deletions cut 7 bases from V and 3 bases from J, with 7 bases between. The CDR3 runs 11 residues. The TCR was taken from a human donor who received a COVID-19 vaccine. The specimen comprised CD4+ T cells from PBMCs cultured with HCoV-OC43 spike peptides, sampled after COVID-19 vaccination. Described subset: HCoV-OC43 spike overlapping peptide pool stimulation. The rearrangement joins TRBV12-3 or TRBV12-4 to TRBJ2-7; D not resolved. CDR3: CASTRLYEQYV. Here the CDR3 DNA reads TGTGCCAGCACCCGACTCTACGAGCAGTACGTC.